This T cell receptor (beta chain) was sequenced during a study of beta chain features in type 1 diabetes listed by TCRdb under 2018. Background for the entire study: No differences in mean age, gender distribution, total cell number or subset yield were found between patients and healthy donors. A total of 85 million to 110 million sorted cells were examined across all samples, and RNA yield correlated strongly with the number of cells per subset. The study compared the TCRB repertoires of sorted circulating CD4+ T cell subsets in recently diagnosed type 1 diabetes patients with those in matched healthy donors. Naive and central memory subsets were obtained from all 30 or so donors, but regulatory and stem cell-like memory subsets were isolated from only 8 patients and 8 healthy donors.

Summary of the overall study and its limitations: In all four CD4+ subsets, TCRB CDR3 length was moderately but significantly shorter in type 1 diabetes patients. Shorter templates might be favored by PCR, yet because patient and control samples were amplified and corrected together, any such skew would affect both groups equally. HLA sub-analyses involved small numbers of individuals, so any influence of HLA type on TCRB rearrangement remained unresolved. Fewer insertions and more nucleotide deletions at VDJ recombination sites were observed in patients with type 1 diabetes, implying thymic rearrangement abnormalities. Because cDNA rather than genomic DNA was sequenced, highly expressing activated cells could have been over-represented, although no difference in activation and CD3 levels was found between groups. Naive, central memory and regulatory TCRB repertoires appeared to be more similar among patients than among healthy donors.

All of the isolated RNA was reverse transcribed with the High Capacity cDNA Reverse Transcription Kit, so expressed TCRB transcripts were sequenced. Deep immunoSEQ sequencing was applied to naive, central memory and regulatory T cell samples, giving an average of approximately 4 million total reads per sample. Sorted cells were lysed in RLT buffer, and RNA was extracted using DNase-treated RNeasy Micro or Mini kits according to cell number. To prevent cross-contamination, each cell subset was processed individually, whereas patient and healthy donor samples were processed jointly. Using the immunoSEQ multiplex PCR, TCRB sequences were amplified from cDNA into 87-bp fragments spanning the CDR3 region. Sequencing of the amplicons was performed on the Illumina HiSeq platform. The authors' pipeline ran thus. Synthetic template baselines were used to correct PCR bias computationally, reads within Hamming distance 2 were collapsed together, and singletons that could not be merged were discarded. Reads were aligned against IMGT to assign V, D and J genes, CDR3 length and insertions or deletions at six rearrangement sites. Within each subset, clonotype counts were normalized to sorted cell number, after which true diversity and Gini coefficients were computed with the tcR R package. Repertoire sharing was quantified using the overlap coefficient calculated on TCRB nucleotide sequences. Here the immuneACCESS table is served through TCRdb, limited to in-frame sequences with V and J called. Missing clones are a known gap in these copies; in checked studies unresolved V genes cover under half, and the rest lacks a known reason. That table supplies the V and J calls and clone size; D and trimming were determined from the DNA. Here the sample has about 300,000 clones; 8% occur a single time. The ten largest account for 1% of the sample.

From its cysteine to its phenylalanine, the CDR3 spans 15 amino acids. Just the 45-base CDR3 DNA is kept, in frame starting at base 1. The germline ends are 10 bases apart after V is trimmed by 3 bases and J by 2 bases. The germline V gene encodes CDR1 LGHNA and CDR2 YNFKEQ. A single peripheral blood draw of about 116 mL on average was collected from each donor into heparinised tubes. Naive, central memory, regulatory and stem cell-like memory CD4+ T cells were sorted on a BD FACSAria II using a panel including CD45RO, CCR7, CD25, CD127, CD95 and CD27. A purity above 95% was achieved for all sorted populations. PBMCs were isolated immediately by Lymphoprep density gradient centrifugation and stained directly without culture. To minimize batch effects, samples were stained and sorted in pairs, one healthy donor with one patient per experiment. This clone has a count of ten or more. What this receptor recognizes is not known. No base quality information exists; no much larger clone differs at one position.

The TCR originated in a woman aged 18-30 years in good health. The rearranged segments are TRBV4-2 and TRBJ2-2; TRBD1 could be the D gene, as 7 bases match. The sequenced material came from central memory CD4+ T cells from blood. The CDR3 sequence is CASSQEGANTGELFF. The nucleotide sequence reads TGTGCCAGCAGCCAGGAGGGGGCTAACACCGGGGAGCTGTTTTTT.